Presented here are 31 T cell receptor beta chains from one specimen sequenced in a study of blood T cell repertoires in COVID-19. Some clones are missing from TCRdb's copy, which holds only in-frame ones; the method was immunoSEQ multiplex PCR. The sample gives over 110,000 clones, approximately 88% of which show up once; 25% to 30% is in the top ten. The sample taken for sequencing was peripheral blood. These receptors all come from a human donor in a cohort sampled during active COVID-19.

V gene TRBV11-2 combines with J gene TRBJ1-5; no clear D. V dropped 1 base and J dropped 4 bases, with 5 bases sitting between them. The CDR3 consists of 13 residues. The germline V gene has CDR1 SGHAT and CDR2 FQNNGV. The CDR3 nucleotides are TGTGCCAGCAGCTTAGGGGCTAATCAGCCCCAGCATTTT. Its protein is CASSLGANQPQHF.

The chain links TRBV4-1 to TRBJ1-1; D unresolved. CDR1 is MGHRA and CDR2 is YSYEKL in the germline V gene. The CDR3 length is 15 residues. Between the trimmed V and J ends, which lost 4 bases and 0 bases, there was a span of 12 bases. The CDR3 here is CASSPQALLNTEAFF. The CDR3 bases are TGCGCCAGCAGCCCTCAGGCCCTCTTGAACACTGAAGCTTTCTTT.

V usage is TRBV18 and J usage is TRBJ1-3; tentative D call: TRBD1 (6 bases). Germline loops: CDR1 KGHSH, CDR2 LQKENI. V dropped 4 bases and J dropped 0 bases, with 10 bases sitting between them. The CDR3 consists of 15 residues. DNA of the CDR3: TGTGCCAGCTCACAGCGGGACAACTCTGGAAACACCATATATTTT. Protein product: CASSQRDNSGNTIYF.

J is TRBJ2-7 and V is TRBV18; 11 nucleotides line up with TRBD2. From germline, CDR1 is KGHSH and CDR2 LQKENI. The CDR3 is made up of 15 amino acids. Losses at the gene ends were 3 bases for V and 4 bases for J; bases not matched to a gene: 5. The CDR3 nucleotides read TGTGCCAGCTCACCTCTAGCGGGGGGAGGTTACGAGCAGTACTTC. Translated: CASSPLAGGGYEQYF.

The chain employs TRBV6-5 and TRBJ2-7; D perhaps matches TRBD1 (6 bases). Germline loops: CDR1 MNHEY, CDR2 SVGAGI. V was pared by 4 bases and J by 1 base, with 11 bases between. The CDR3 spans 14 residues. The CDR3 DNA sequence: TGTGCCAGCAGTTTTAACAGGGATTCCTACGAGCAGTACTTC. It is translated as CASSFNRDSYEQYF.

V and J are TRBV6-5 and TRBJ2-7, with 11 bases aligning to TRBD2. Germline CDR1 MNHEY, CDR2 SVGAGI. The CDR3 spans 14 residues. With 8 bases clipped from V and 3 bases from J, the junction kept 6 bases outside the gene matches. CDR3 region: CASERGTSGYEQYF. CDR3 bases: TGTGCCAGCGAGAGGGGGACTAGCGGCTACGAGCAGTACTTC.

This clone has more than one count but fewer than ten. V usage is TRBV3-1 (or the pseudogene TRBV3-2) and J usage is TRBJ1-6; no clear D. There are 12 residues in the CDR3. Germline V gene lookup returns CDR1 LGHDT and CDR2 YNNKEL (reference sequence). V was trimmed by 4 bases and J by 10 bases, leaving 8 bases between them. In DNA form, the CDR3 reads TGTGCCAGCAGCCTGCGCGGGTCACCCCTCCACTTT. Its translation: CASSLRGSPLHF.

The chain recombines TRBV7-6 with TRBJ2-3; 8 bases agree with TRBD2. Germline CDR1 is SGHVS and CDR2 is FNYEAQ. The CDR3 runs 14 residues. J gave up 6 bases and V 8 bases, and 10 bases lay outside the gene matches. This chain's CDR3 is CASRGGEIGDTQYF. CDR3 sequence (DNA): TGTGCCAGCCGGGGGGGCGAGATTGGGGATACGCAGTATTTT.

The chain uses TRBV7-3 and TRBJ2-5, with 8 bases matching TRBD2. The CDR3 totals 16 residues. Unmatched junction bases numbered 10, after V lost 5 bases and J lost 2 bases. Germline V gene sequence: CDR1 SGHTA, CDR2 FQGTGA. DNA for the CDR3: TGTGCCAGCAGCCCCAGCGGGGGAGGGTATCAAGAGACCCAGTACTTC. Translated, it gives CASSPSGGGYQETQYF.

The CDR3 spells CASSAGVSGNTIYF. In DNA form, the CDR3 reads TGTGCCAGCAGTGCCGGGGTTTCTGGAAACACCATATATTTT. J is TRBJ1-3 and V is TRBV2; the D is unclear. The CDR3 is 14 amino acids. The V end lost 4 bases, the J end lost 1 base, and 8 bases lay between the germline ends. Per germline, CDR1 SNHLY and CDR2 FYNNEI.

This clone has a single count. The genes are TRBV18 and TRBJ2-7; 11 bases are a match to TRBD1. The CDR3 sequence is 16 residues long. After removal of 6 bases from V and 2 bases from J, the junction contained 9 bases not matched to a gene. Germline CDR1 and CDR2: KGHSH and LQKENI. The CDR3 nucleotides are TGTGCCAGCTCCCCTCTAATGGGACAGGGGGCCTACGAGCAGTACTTC. It yields the protein CASSPLMGQGAYEQYF.

CDR3 residues: CASSYSSTGHYGYTF. The CDR3 DNA reads as TGTGCCAGCAGTTACAGTTCGACAGGGCACTATGGCTACACCTTC. V gene TRBV6-5 combines with J gene TRBJ1-2; 7 nucleotides align to TRBD1. Trimming at V came to 2 bases and at J to 3 bases, leaving 6 bases not matched to a gene. Germline V CDR1 and CDR2: MNHEY, SVGAGI. The CDR3 loop spans 15 amino acids.

The sample holds one count of this clone. Here the CDR3 reads CASSYGGPPYEQYF. CDR3 DNA sequence: TGTGCCAGCAGTTACGGAGGCCCGCCTTACGAGCAGTACTTC. This chain uses TRBV6-6 with TRBJ2-7, with D possibly being TRBD2 (5 bases). V lost 2 bases, J lost 4 bases, and 12 bases lay in between. In germline, CDR1 is MNHNY, CDR2 SVGAGI (reference sequence). The CDR3 contains 14 residues.

This clone was found once. The chain employs TRBV13 and TRBJ2-5; 9 bases agree with TRBD2. Trimming at V came to 4 bases and at J to 4 bases, leaving 13 bases not matched to a gene. Germline lookup yields CDR1 PRHDT and CDR2 FYEKMQ (reference sequence). This CDR3 has 17 residues. CDR3 residues: CASSSTPGLARGETQYF. Written as DNA, the CDR3 is TGTGCCAGCAGCTCTACGCCGGGACTAGCACGCGGAGAGACCCAGTACTTC.

This chain connects TRBV5-6 to TRBJ1-5; D might be TRBD1 (5 bases). With 0 bases removed from V and 7 bases from J, the gap between germline ends came to 11 bases. Germline lookup yields CDR1 SGHDT and CDR2 YYEEEE. CDR3 size: 14 residues. The CDR3: CASSLAGGRQPQHF. The CDR3 DNA follows: TGTGCCAGCAGCTTGGCGGGGGGTAGGCAGCCCCAGCATTTT.

The V and J genes are TRBV12-5 and TRBJ2-1; no reliable D call. Germline V gives CDR1 LGHNT, CDR2 FRNRAP. The CDR3 has 14 amino acids. Trimming left V 0 bases short and J 6 bases short, with 9 bases between. This chain's CDR3 is CASGLVLIGNEQFF. Written as DNA, the CDR3 is TGTGCTAGTGGTTTGGTACTAATAGGCAATGAGCAGTTCTTC.

The chain has TRBV5-6 and TRBJ1-5, with D tentatively TRBD1 (5 bases). The ends were cut back, 4 bases at V and 5 bases at J, with 16 bases in the middle. CDR3 length equals 15 residues. CDR1 and CDR2 (germline): SGHDT, YYEEEE. As DNA, the CDR3 is TGTGCCAGCAGCCGATCGGCCAGGGCTGATCAGCCCCAGCATTTT. Translated, it gives CASSRSARADQPQHF.

The V and J genes are TRBV9 and TRBJ2-3, with TRBD1 matching 7 bases. The CDR3 length is 18 residues. The ends lost 1 base at V and 0 bases at J; junction bases unmatched: 11. Germline V gene sequence: CDR1 SGDLS, CDR2 YYNGEE. CDR3: CASSVNIYGTESTDTQYF. CDR3 in DNA: TGTGCCAGCAGCGTAAACATCTATGGGACAGAGAGCACAGATACGCAGTATTTT.

The rearrangement links TRBV2 to TRBJ2-7, with TRBD1 identical over 7 bases. The V gene's germline CDR1 is SNHLY and CDR2 FYNNEI. This CDR3 spans 14 amino acids. The junction had 7 bases not matched to a gene; V was cut back by 6 bases and J by 2 bases. CDR3: CASSPQGVPYEQYF. The CDR3 region has the DNA TGTGCCAGCAGCCCCCAGGGGGTACCCTACGAGCAGTACTTC.

This chain uses TRBV5-4 with TRBJ1-1; 7 bases are a match to TRBD1. CDR1 is SGHNT, CDR2 YYREEE, per germline (reference sequence). The CDR3 length is 17 residues. V gave up 6 bases and J gave up 5 bases; unmatched junction bases: 19. The CDR3 DNA reads as TGTGCCAGCAACGATCCGGGACAGATCCTTGATTTTACTGAAGCTTTCTTT. As protein: CASNDPGQILDFTEAFF.

The chain joins TRBV6-6 to TRBJ1-2; D uncertain. CDR3 length: 12 amino acids. Trimming shortened V by 0 bases and J by 10 bases, and 9 bases separated the two germline ends. Germline V gene data show CDR1 as MNHNY and CDR2 as SVGAGI (reference sequence). This CDR3 reads CASSYSLGDYTF. In nucleotides, the CDR3 is TGTGCCAGCAGTTACTCGCTGGGCGACTACACCTTC.

The chain links TRBV14 to TRBJ1-1; the D gene is possibly TRBD1 (6 bases). This CDR3 contains 13 residues. Trimming cost V 5 bases and J 0 bases, with 7 bases left between them. Germline V gene sequence: CDR1 SGHDN, CDR2 FVKESK. The CDR3 region is CASSWTVNTEAFF. The CDR3 nucleotides are TGTGCCAGCAGCTGGACAGTGAACACTGAAGCTTTCTTT.

The gene calls are TRBV3-1 (or the pseudogene TRBV3-2) and TRBJ1-2; D unclear. The V gene lost 5 bases and the J gene lost 3 bases, with 13 bases spanning the gap. CDR3 length equals 14 residues. Germline V CDR1 and CDR2: LGHDT, YNNKEL (reference sequence). This CDR3 reads CASSKQARHYGYTF. The DNA of the CDR3 is TGTGCCAGCAGCAAGCAGGCGAGACACTATGGCTACACCTTC.

J is TRBJ2-7 and V is TRBV29-1; 9 nucleotides align to TRBD2. J gave up 2 bases and V 6 bases, and 5 bases lay outside the gene matches. CDR3 length equals 13 residues. Germline CDR1 and CDR2: SQVTM and ANQGSEA. CDR3 DNA sequence: TGCAGCGTGCGGGGGGGCCAGGCCTACGAGCAGTACTTC. As protein: CSVRGGQAYEQYF.

This sequence joins TRBV7-6 and TRBJ1-1; 10 bases match TRBD1. The V gene end was trimmed by 1 base and the J gene end by 6 bases; junction bases not matched to a gene: 11. The CDR3 extends over 17 amino acids. CDR1 is SGHVS, CDR2 FNYEAQ, per germline. This chain's CDR3 is CASSLGVAGTGVPEAFF. In DNA, the CDR3 is TGTGCCAGCAGCTTAGGAGTAGCTGGGACAGGGGTTCCTGAAGCTTTCTTT.

In its sample, this clone was seen once. The V and J genes are TRBV19 and TRBJ2-5, with D possibly matching TRBD2 (6 bases). Per the germline V gene, CDR1 is LNHDA and CDR2 is SQIVND (reference sequence). The CDR3 spans 16 residues. Trimming shortened V by 10 bases and J by 4 bases, and 25 bases separated the two germline ends. CDR3 DNA: TGTGCCACTTCCCTGGCGGGATCCTTCGGAGGAGAGACCCAGTACTTC. It is translated as CATSLAGSFGGETQYF.

This clone came up once. The chain recombines TRBV5-1 with TRBJ2-5; tentatively, D is TRBD2 (5 bases). The CDR3 sequence is 14 residues long. The germline gives CDR1 SGHRS, CDR2 YFSETQ. V was shortened by 6 bases and J by 5 bases, with 17 bases between the two germline ends. In DNA form, the CDR3 reads TGCGCCAGCACCTCCGGGAACCTTGAGGAGACCCAGTACTTC. Protein product: CASTSGNLEETQYF.

The chain recombines TRBV18 with TRBJ2-7; D may be TRBD1 (6 bases). This CDR3 comprises 15 residues. Germline CDR1 KGHSH, CDR2 LQKENI. V was clipped by 2 bases and J by 1 base, with 12 bases between them. This CDR3 reads CASSPGLTGSYEQYF. The CDR3, as DNA: TGTGCCAGCTCACCAGGTCTCACAGGGTCCTACGAGCAGTACTTC.

CDR3 in amino acids: CASSRAGGLNTEAFF. The CDR3 nucleotides read TGTGCCAGCAGCCGCGCAGGGGGGCTGAACACTGAAGCTTTCTTT. V gene TRBV7-8 combines with J gene TRBJ1-1; the match to TRBD1 covers 7 bases. This CDR3 is 15 amino acids long. Germline assignment: CDR1 SGHVS and CDR2 FQNEAQ. The junction had 6 bases not matched to a gene; V was cut back by 5 bases and J by 0 bases.

The chain couples TRBV4-3 to TRBJ2-2, with 7 bases matching TRBD1. From germline, CDR1 is LGHNA and CDR2 YSLEER. There are 18 residues in the CDR3. The ends lost 5 bases at V and 2 bases at J; junction bases unmatched: 14. The CDR3: CASSKGTEGWDNTGELFF. In nucleotides, the CDR3 is TGCGCCAGCAGCAAAGGGACAGAGGGTTGGGATAACACCGGGGAGCTGTTTTTT.

This chain joins TRBV10-3 and TRBJ1-6; unclear D gene. Germline CDR1 reads ENHRY; CDR2 reads SYGVKD. Trimming took 8 bases from V and 5 from J, leaving 16 bases between them. This CDR3 contains 15 residues. CDR3 DNA sequence: TGTGCCATCGCCTCTTTGGCACCACATAATTCACCCCTCCACTTT. Protein: CAIASLAPHNSPLHF.